These T cell receptor beta chains were read from a single sample in a study of pediatric ulcerative colitis. Here immunoSEQ multiplex PCR was the method, and the copy in TCRdb shows in-frame clones only, minus some. The sample has around 65,000 clones; 77% are singletons. Sequenced input: blood. These TCRs come from a boy younger than 18 with moderate ulcerative colitis. Both conserved end residues are part of each CDR3. The D gene is left open where the match is weak. Clone size is given for some rows only: seen once, a few or many times, or a class if the clone is expanded.

CDR3 DNA	CDR3 protein	D gene	V gene	J gene	clone size	CDR3 length
TGTGCCAGCAGCTCGCTAAGAGACGGGCAGTTCTTC	CASSSLRDGQFF	-	TRBV4-2	TRBJ2-1	few	12
TGTGCCAGCAGTTCCAGACTAGCGGGAGGGCCTGTGGATACGCAGTATTTT	CASSSRLAGGPVDTQYF	TRBD2	TRBV27	TRBJ2-3	-	17
TGTGCCAGCAGTTACTCCGGGGGGCGCGTTGGCTACACCTTC	CASSYSGGRVGYTF	-	TRBV6-5	TRBJ1-2	-	14
TGTGCCAGCAGTCAGACAGGGAACTATGGCTACACCTTC	CASSQTGNYGYTF	TRBD1	TRBV6-1	TRBJ1-2	-	13
TGTGCCAGCAGGGGGGCAGGGACTGAATCCTACAATGAGCAGTTCTTC	CASRGAGTESYNEQFF	-	TRBV2	TRBJ2-1	-	16
TGTGCCAGCTCATACCTTGCGGGACAGGGTAATAGCAATCAGCCCCAGCATTTT	CASSYLAGQGNSNQPQHF	TRBD1	TRBV5-4	TRBJ1-5	-	18
TGTGCCTGGAGTGCCGGGAGTAAGTACTACGAGCAGTACTTC	CAWSAGSKYYEQYF	-	TRBV30	TRBJ2-7	-	14
TGTGCCAGCAGCGTATCGACCGGGACAGGCACAGAAGCTTTCTTT	CASSVSTGTGTEAFF	TRBD1	TRBV9	TRBJ1-1	-	15
TGTGCCACCAGCCAGGGGGCTTGGTCCTACGAGCAGTACTTC	CATSQGAWSYEQYF	TRBD1	TRBV15	TRBJ2-7	-	14
TGTGCCAGCTCACCTTCGACAGGGCCCGGCAATCAGCCCCAGCATTTT	CASSPSTGPGNQPQHF	TRBD1	TRBV18	TRBJ1-5	few	16
TGTGCCTGGACCGCGGGAGGCGAGCAGTTCTTC	CAWTAGGEQFF	TRBD2	TRBV30	TRBJ2-1	-	11
TGTGCCAGCAGCCCTATTAGGGCTAGCGGGGGGGTTTACAATGAGCAGTTCTTC	CASSPIRASGGVYNEQFF	TRBD2	TRBV11-2	TRBJ2-1	-	18
TGCGCCAGCAGCCAAGACAGTGGAGATTCACCCCTCCACTTT	CASSQDSGDSPLHF	-	TRBV4-1	TRBJ1-6	few	14
TGTGCCAGCAGTATATACTACGAGCAGTACTTC	CASSIYYEQYF	-	TRBV2	TRBJ2-7	-	11
TGTGCCAGTAGTCCCTCGGACGAAAGCACCATATATTTT	CASSPSDESTIYF	-	TRBV19	TRBJ1-3	-	13
TGCGCCAGCAGCTTTACGCCCCAGGGTCAAGCAGATACGCAGTATTTT	CASSFTPQGQADTQYF	-	TRBV5-1	TRBJ2-3	-	16
TGTGCCAGCAGGAGCAGGTTGAAACAGGGATTGGGGTACTTC	CASRSRLKQGLGYF	-	TRBV11-2	TRBJ2-7	few	14
TGTGCCAGCAGCCCGGGGGTTAGCGGCTACAATGAGCAGTTCTTC	CASSPGVSGYNEQFF	-	TRBV7-9	TRBJ2-1	once	15
TGTGCCAGCAGCAGACGATCTAGGGATTCACCCCTCCACTTT	CASSRRSRDSPLHF	-	TRBV11-2	TRBJ1-6	-	14
TGTGCCTGGCCAGGGCCCCCACAGGGGATCGGAGAAAAACTGTTTTTT	CAWPGPPQGIGEKLFF	TRBD1	TRBV30	TRBJ1-4	-	16
TGTGCCAGTAGTTCCGGACTAGCGGGGCTCACAGATACGCAGTATTTT	CASSSGLAGLTDTQYF	TRBD2	TRBV19	TRBJ2-3	-	16
TGTGCCAGCAGCGTTCGAGGTCTTTTGGACGAGCAGTACTTC	CASSVRGLLDEQYF	-	TRBV9	TRBJ2-7	-	14
TGTGCCACTAGGGGTGGGCGGGCTGAAGCTTTCTTT	CATRGGRAEAFF	-	TRBV6-5	TRBJ1-1	-	12
TGCAGCGCTATAGACCCCACGGCCTACAATGAGCAGTTCTTC	CSAIDPTAYNEQFF	-	TRBV29-1	TRBJ2-1	few	14
TGCGCCAGGCCGGCATCCCTTCCTTCCGAGCAGTACTTC	CARPASLPSEQYF	-	TRBV10-1	TRBJ2-7	few	13
TGTGCCAGCAGTCCGTATCCGGGACAGGGCAATCAGCCCCAGCATTTT	CASSPYPGQGNQPQHF	TRBD1	TRBV27	TRBJ1-5	-	16
TGTGCCAGCAGTTATATGGGACTCGGGACATACAATGAGCAGTTCTTC	CASSYMGLGTYNEQFF	-	TRBV6-5	TRBJ2-1	-	16
TGTGCCAGCAGTTTAGGCACAGGGCTCACGTTCGGAAACACCATATATTTT	CASSLGTGLTFGNTIYF	-	TRBV27	TRBJ1-3	-	17
TGTGCCAGCAGCGTGGCCAGACAGGGGGCTAAGGGCTACACCTTC	CASSVARQGAKGYTF	TRBD1	TRBV9	TRBJ1-2	-	15
TGCAGCGTTGTACAGTTAGTCACCGGGGAGCTGTTTTTT	CSVVQLVTGELFF	-	TRBV29-1	TRBJ2-2	-	13
TGCGCCAGCAGCCCCCGGGCGGGAGCCTACAATGAGCAGTTCTTC	CASSPRAGAYNEQFF	TRBD2	TRBV4-3	TRBJ2-1	few	15
TGTGCCAGCAGGAAAGGGGGACGGAGCTCCTACGAGCAGTACTTC	CASRKGGRSSYEQYF	-	TRBV6-1	TRBJ2-7	-	15
TGTGCCAGTAGTATGGTGGGAAACAATCAGCCCCAGCATTTT	CASSMVGNNQPQHF	-	TRBV19	TRBJ1-5	-	14
TGTGCCAGTAACGAGGGCTGGACAGATACGCAGTATTTT	CASNEGWTDTQYF	-	TRBV19	TRBJ2-3	-	13
TGTGCCTGTGATTCACAGGGGGCCGGGGAGACCCAGTACTTC	CACDSQGAGETQYF	TRBD1	TRBV30	TRBJ2-5	-	14
TGTGCCAGTAGTACTCGGACGGGGCGTGCGGTACACTATGGCTACACCTTC	CASSTRTGRAVHYGYTF	-	TRBV19	TRBJ1-2	-	17
TGCGCCAGCAGCCTGAGGACAGCCTCCTACGAGCAGTACTTC	CASSLRTASYEQYF	-	TRBV4-1	TRBJ2-7	-	14
TGTGCCAGCAGCTTAGTCGGGGGAACCTATGGCTACACCTTC	CASSLVGGTYGYTF	-	TRBV7-2	TRBJ1-2	once	14
TGTGCCAGCAGCTTATCGGGGGGCAACATGAACACTGAAGCTTTCTTT	CASSLSGGNMNTEAFF	-	TRBV7-3	TRBJ1-1	few	16
TGTGCCACCAGCAGAGGAGGGGGACTCGAGACAGATACGCAGTATTTT	CATSRGGGLETDTQYF	-	TRBV15	TRBJ2-3	-	16
TGTGCCAGCAGCTTAGGGGTGGGTTCACCCCTCCACTTT	CASSLGVGSPLHF	-	TRBV7-2	TRBJ1-6	-	13
TGTGCCAGCAGTCCGAGGCAACGCACCGGGGAGCTGTTTTTT	CASSPRQRTGELFF	-	TRBV6-5	TRBJ2-2	-	14
TGTGCCAGCAGTTCGAGCGGGAGGGCCTTCTCCTACGAGCAGTACTTC	CASSSSGRAFSYEQYF	TRBD2	TRBV7-9	TRBJ2-7	few	16
TGTGCCAGTAGTTCACATCCGCCCATGAACACTGAAGCTTTCTTT	CASSSHPPMNTEAFF	-	TRBV19	TRBJ1-1	-	15
TGTGCCAGCGCTACAGGCCTGAACACTGAAGCTTTCTTT	CASATGLNTEAFF	-	TRBV6-6	TRBJ1-1	-	13
TGTGCCAGCAGCTTGAGCTCTGGGGCCAACGTCCTGACTTTC	CASSLSSGANVLTF	-	TRBV7-7	TRBJ2-6	-	14
TGTGCCAGCAGCTCGCTAGAAGTTCAGACATCTGAAGCTTTCTTT	CASSSLEVQTSEAFF	-	TRBV9	TRBJ1-1	once	15
TGCGCCAGCAGTGAGTCAGGAAGCTATGGCTACACCTTC	CASSESGSYGYTF	-	TRBV10-1	TRBJ1-2	-	13
TGTGCCAGTACTACTTGGTCCGGATACACTGAAGCTTTCTTT	CASTTWSGYTEAFF	-	TRBV19	TRBJ1-1	-	14
TGTGCCAGCAGCCCTCATCAGGCGACCGGGGAGCTGTTTTTT	CASSPHQATGELFF	-	TRBV5-5	TRBJ2-2	once	14
TGTGCCAGCTCACCACGAGGGGGACTGGTGAACACTGAAGCTTTCTTT	CASSPRGGLVNTEAFF	-	TRBV18	TRBJ1-1	few	16
TGCAGCGTTGAAGCCTCAGGCCAGAGGGGCTACACCTTC	CSVEASGQRGYTF	-	TRBV29-1	TRBJ1-2	-	13